This T cell receptor beta chain was captured by sequencing in a study of blood T cell repertoires in COVID-19. Study summary: Collection of acute and convalescent COVID-19 samples took place in the United States, Italy and Spain. Nucleic acid was either cDNA or gDNA, and it came from T cells, B-cell-depleted T cells, or PBMCs.

In the source study's methods: Reference gene primer amplification yielded estimated nucleated cell counts. Libraries were prepared by immunoSEQ multiplex PCR; TCRdb keeps only in-frame clonotypes and omits some of them. The V and J calls and clone size come from that table; D and trimming were worked out from the DNA. The table lists around 430,000 clones, about nine tenths of them singletons. Seattle participants joined during active infection and were tracked over time. Sequencing was carried out using peripheral blood. The receptor was derived from a woman in her fifties or sixties with COVID-19, enrolled during active disease.

The CDR3 region has the DNA TGTGCCAGTAGTAAGGCCGGGGGTGGCTACACCTTC. It translates to CASSKAGGGYTF. V gene TRBV19 combines with J gene TRBJ1-2, with D perhaps TRBD1 (5 bases). Trimming took off 4 bases at V and 7 bases at J, with 10 bases between the two ends. Germline V CDR1 and CDR2: LNHDA, SQIVND (reference sequence). This CDR3 contains 12 residues.